A selection of T cell receptor beta chains follows, all from one sample in a study of cytomegalovirus exposure and HLA in healthy donors. Clones were sequenced by immunoSEQ multiplex PCR, and TCRdb holds only the in-frame ones, with some missing. Here the sample table reports about 140,000 clones. Sequencing used PBMCs. Source of these receptors: a woman between 18 and 30 years old in good health and CMV-seronegative. The CDR3 runs from the conserved cysteine through the conserved F or W. The D gene is left open where the match is weak.

v_call	d_call	j_call	cdr3_aa	cdr3_nt
TRBV19	-	TRBJ2-1	CASSIVGGHNEQFF	TGTGCCAGTAGTATAGTCGGGGGTCACAATGAGCAGTTCTTC
TRBV10-1	-	TRBJ1-2	CASSNTGSNYGYTF	TGCGCCAGCTCTAACACAGGTTCTAACTATGGCTACACCTTC
TRBV7-9	TRBD1	TRBJ2-5	CASSLGDRDQETQYF	TGTGCCAGCAGCTTAGGGGACAGGGACCAAGAGACCCAGTACTTC
TRBV19	TRBD1	TRBJ2-3	CACRQGANTDTQYF	TGTGCCTGTAGACAGGGGGCGAACACAGATACGCAGTATTTT
TRBV5-3	-	TRBJ2-2	CARSVGLAHTGELFF	TGTGCCAGAAGCGTGGGGCTAGCGCACACCGGGGAGCTGTTTTTT
TRBV5-5	-	TRBJ2-3	CASSLARGTDTQYF	TGTGCCAGCAGCTTGGCACGGGGCACAGATACGCAGTATTTT
TRBV7-8	-	TRBJ2-1	CASSLALNNEQFF	TGTGCCAGCAGCTTAGCCCTAAACAATGAGCAGTTCTTC
TRBV4-1	TRBD2	TRBJ2-2	CASSQELSRGGRELFF	TGCGCCAGCAGCCAAGAACTCTCCCGGGGGGGGCGGGAGCTGTTTTTT
TRBV4-2	-	TRBJ2-3	CASSQDKRVTDTQYF	TGTGCCAGCAGCCAAGATAAGCGAGTCACAGATACGCAGTATTTT
TRBV5-4	-	TRBJ2-1	CASSLRRLVEGNEQFF	TGTGCCAGCAGCCTCCGAAGACTAGTTGAGGGCAATGAGCAGTTCTTC
TRBV7-9	-	TRBJ2-3	CASSYPETGTSTDTQYF	TGTGCCAGCAGCTACCCCGAGACAGGGACTAGCACAGATACGCAGTATTTT
TRBV27	-	TRBJ2-5	CASSSGNSWQETQYF	TGTGCCAGCAGTTCAGGTAACAGCTGGCAAGAGACCCAGTACTTC
TRBV7-2	-	TRBJ2-5	CASSLGGVIETQYF	TGTGCCAGCAGCTTAGGCGGGGTTATAGAGACCCAGTACTTC
TRBV13	TRBD2	TRBJ2-3	CASSLVSGLAGGTDTQYF	TGTGCCAGCAGCTTAGTATCGGGACTAGCGGGAGGCACAGATACGCAGTATTTT
TRBV7-3	-	TRBJ2-7	CASSLAGWSHEQYF	TGTGCCAGCAGCTTGGCTGGCTGGAGCCACGAGCAGTACTTC
TRBV7-9	TRBD1	TRBJ1-1	CASTKTGGTEAFF	TGTGCCAGCACCAAAACAGGGGGCACTGAAGCTTTCTTT
TRBV30	-	TRBJ1-1	CAWSVGTAVF	TGTGCCTGGAGTGTCGGGACTGCAGTTTTT
TRBV5-5	-	TRBJ1-3	CASSFWVTRGTIYF	TGTGCCAGCAGCTTCTGGGTAACCCGAGGCACCATATATTTT
TRBV9	-	TRBJ1-1	CASSPDTDTEAFF	TGTGCCAGCAGCCCAGACACTGACACTGAAGCTTTCTTT
TRBV19	TRBD2	TRBJ2-1	CASSDPAGLGDYNEQFF	TGTGCCAGTAGTGATCCGGCAGGACTAGGCGATTACAATGAGCAGTTCTTC
TRBV2	-	TRBJ1-1	CASILLQLNTEAFF	TGTGCCAGCATATTATTACAACTGAACACTGAAGCTTTCTTT
TRBV5-1	TRBD2	TRBJ2-7	CATALAGNYEQYF	TGCGCCACCGCACTAGCGGGAAACTACGAGCAGTACTTC
TRBV21-1	-	TRBJ2-2	CASSKVVGANTGELFF	TGTGCCAGCAGCAAAGTGGTGGGAGCGAACACCGGGGAGCTGTTTTTT
TRBV27	TRBD2	TRBJ2-5	CASRPRGAGPQETQYF	TGTGCCAGCAGGCCTCGGGGAGCGGGACCCCAAGAGACCCAGTACTTC
TRBV5-1	TRBD2	TRBJ2-1	CASTITGTRPYNEQFF	TGCGCCAGTACCATAACAGGGACTAGACCCTACAATGAGCAGTTCTTC
TRBV5-4	TRBD1	TRBJ2-7	CASSRDRKSSYEQYF	TGTGCCAGCAGTCGGGACAGAAAAAGCTCCTACGAGCAGTACTTC
TRBV2	TRBD1	TRBJ1-4	CASTGDRGYEKLFF	TGTGCCAGCACCGGGGACAGGGGCTATGAAAAACTGTTTTTT
TRBV7-9	-	TRBJ2-3	CASSLAGRDTQYF	TGTGCCAGCAGCTTAGCGGGGAGGGATACGCAGTATTTT
TRBV30	-	TRBJ2-2	CAWSVIQITGELFF	TGTGCCTGGAGTGTGATACAGATTACCGGGGAGCTGTTTTTT
TRBV5-1	-	TRBJ1-2	CASSLDRAVNYGYTF	TGCGCCAGCAGCTTGGACAGGGCTGTGAACTATGGCTACACCTTC
TRBV5-1	TRBD1	TRBJ1-2	CASSSTGQVPYGYTF	TGCGCCAGCAGCTCCACCGGACAGGTCCCGTATGGCTACACCTTC
TRBV7-9	-	TRBJ1-3	CASSLASSGNTIYF	TGTGCCAGCAGCTTAGCCAGCTCTGGAAACACCATATATTTT
TRBV6-5	-	TRBJ1-1	CASSYSAVQTEAFF	TGTGCCAGCAGTTACTCTGCAGTTCAGACTGAAGCTTTCTTT
TRBV6-1	-	TRBJ1-5	CASRDSVEPQHF	TGTGCCAGCAGGGACAGTGTGGAGCCCCAGCATTTT
TRBV7-9	-	TRBJ1-3	CASSQVRGNTIYF	TGTGCCAGCAGCCAGGTCCGTGGAAACACCATATATTTT
TRBV7-9	TRBD1	TRBJ1-2	CASRPVRGPGVYGYTF	TGTGCCAGCAGACCTGTCAGGGGGCCAGGGGTGTATGGCTACACCTTC
TRBV7-9	-	TRBJ2-1	CASSPSTRDRNEQFF	TGTGCCAGCAGCCCTTCAACGCGGGACAGAAATGAGCAGTTCTTC
TRBV5-4	-	TRBJ1-1	CASSLGGRTVNTEAFF	TGTGCCAGCAGCTTGGGAGGGAGGACTGTGAACACTGAAGCTTTCTTT
TRBV7-3	TRBD1	TRBJ2-5	CASSLIPGGTQYF	TGTGCCAGCAGCTTAATTCCAGGGGGGACCCAGTACTTC
TRBV29-1	-	TRBJ1-2	CSVGGDYGYTF	TGCAGCGTTGGGGGGGACTATGGCTACACCTTC
TRBV14	TRBD2	TRBJ2-2	CASSSAGRTGELFF	TGTGCCAGCAGCTCAGCCGGGAGGACCGGGGAGCTGTTTTTT
TRBV4-3	TRBD2	TRBJ2-3	CASSQDRTSGDTQYF	TGCGCCAGCAGCCAGGATCGGACTAGCGGAGATACGCAGTATTTT
TRBV25-1	TRBD1	TRBJ1-1	CASSELGDRGTEAFF	TGTGCCAGCAGTGAATTGGGGGACAGGGGCACTGAAGCTTTCTTT
TRBV11-3	-	TRBJ2-1	CASSHGSGYEQFF	TGTGCCAGCAGCCACGGGAGTGGGTATGAGCAGTTCTTC
TRBV27	TRBD1	TRBJ1-5	CASSPSGRPGTAYYSNQPQHF	TGTGCCAGCAGTCCCTCCGGCCGACCAGGGACAGCATATTATAGCAATCAGCCCCAGCATTTT
TRBV25-1	TRBD2	TRBJ2-3	CASSQGGGRASDTQYF	TGTGCCAGCAGCCAAGGCGGCGGGAGGGCCTCAGATACGCAGTATTTT
TRBV2	-	TRBJ2-1	CASSVAVPPEQFF	TGTGCCAGCAGTGTGGCAGTCCCCCCTGAGCAGTTCTTC
TRBV4-1	-	TRBJ2-7	CASSQVVRSNREQYF	TGCGCCAGCAGCCAAGTGGTTCGGAGTAATCGCGAGCAGTACTTC